This T cell receptor (beta chain) was recovered during a study of CD8+ T cells in alopecia areata (dated by TCRdb to 2017 to 2018). In terms of the full investigation: Treated patients were enrolled in an open-label pilot trial of oral tofacitinib, 5 to 10 mg twice daily, for moderate-to-severe alopecia areata. Tofacitinib was given for 6 to 18 months, followed by 6 months of follow-up off drug to assess delayed response and recurrence. In treated patients, disease severity was measured using the SALT score, which gives the percentage of scalp surface area affected. To study T cell clonal expansion in alopecia areata, the researchers applied high-throughput TCRbeta sequencing to both the C3H/HeJ mouse model and human patients. In humans, TCRbeta sequencing was performed on scalp tissue and on sorted CD4+ and CD8+ peripheral blood T cells from healthy controls and from patients with patchy or totalis/universalis alopecia areata. Patients on tofacitinib were biopsied at baseline and after 4 and 24 weeks of treatment, and several of the patients also had a later scalp biopsy. Scalp clonality was compared across normal scalp (n=4), patchy alopecia areata scalp (n=8), and alopecia totalis/universalis scalp (n=8). The RNA source kit depended on sample type: the PAXgene miRNA kit for fixed scalp, the miRNeasy kit for PBMCs, and the RNeasy kit for mouse skin. TCRbeta CDR3 regions were amplified by immunoSEQ multiplex PCR with 35 Vbeta forward and 13 Jbeta reverse primers. Beyond this particular receptor, the publication reports: Shared TCR sequences between patients were less evident than in mice, which may be partly attributable to HLA diversity in the patient population. With tofacitinib, both scalp clonality and the number of expanded CD8+ clones among the top 100 scalp clones went down significantly. Because the treated cohort was small and had just a single nonresponder, larger studies are needed to establish links between baseline CD8+ expansion and response. Unlike mouse skin, which is dominated by gammadelta T cells, normal human skin has resident alphabeta T cells that are also sequenced, and this complicates analysis of the scalp TCR repertoire. Many expanded lesional clones were found to persist in scalp and blood during tofacitinib treatment, and relapse after treatment cessation may be partly explained by this persistence. Higher clonality and more expanded CD8+ clones were observed in lesional scalp than in normal scalp, particularly in alopecia totalis/universalis, a finding suggestive of antigenic drive.

Turning to this clone: The target of this receptor is not known. Nothing much larger sits one base from this clone, and base qualities are not available.

Unmatched junction bases come to 3, with V trimmed by 4 bases and J by 4 bases. The CDR3 measures 15 amino acids from cysteine to phenylalanine. Only the CDR3 DNA stays, 45 bases, in frame from base 1. Taken from the germline V gene, the CDR1 and CDR2 loops are SGHRS and YFSETQ. Library construction relied on the immunoSEQ multiplex PCR assay. RNA was extracted from all samples and reverse transcribed into cDNA, which served as template for TCR sequencing. SuperScript III was used for first-strand cDNA synthesis, primed with a 2:1 mix of oligo-dT and random hexamers. A synthetic immune receptor repertoire was used to measure amplification bias, and any remaining bias was corrected computationally. The paper's processing steps were these. Raw reads were preprocessed to remove errors, and CDR3 was defined by IMGT conventions from the conserved cysteine to phenylalanine. Clonality was computed as 1 minus the Shannon entropy, with the entropy normalized by log2 of the number of productive unique TCRs. Whether each scalp clone was CD4 or CD8 was inferred by checking scalp TCRbeta sequences against the CD4 and CD8 repertoires from sorted blood. Entries here come from immuneACCESS through TCRdb and include only in-frame sequences with V and J called. Some clones fail to appear in such tables; in the studies checked, an unresolved V gene covers under half of the shortfall, and the cause of the remainder is unknown. Clonal size and the V and J genes are those of that table, whereas D and trimming came from the DNA. The sample records approximately 110,000 clones, roughly 50% of which are singletons. More than 3% of the sample belongs to the ten largest clones.

Taken with the paper, the label for time point translates to: roughly 24 weeks on oral tofacitinib. The meaning of the sample's treatment or condition label: oral pan-JAK inhibitor, 5-10 mg twice daily. Lesional scalp punch biopsies and peripheral blood were obtained from alopecia areata patients. PBMCs were separated by density centrifugation and stained for CD3, CD4 and CD8, after which CD4+ and CD8+ T cells were sorted on a FACSAria. The chain uses TRBV5-1 and TRBJ2-5; TRBD2 matches 14 bases in the middle. Sequences were derived from CD4+ T cells sorted from blood, sampled at week 24, from a patient treated with tofacitinib. The clonotype comes from a human donor with alopecia areata. The CDR3 protein is CASSPGLAGVETQYF. The DNA sequence is as follows: TGCGCCAGCAGCCCGGGACTAGCGGGGGTAGAGACCCAGTACTTC.